This T cell receptor (beta chain) derives from a study of blood T cells in healthy people across ages. The CDR3 sequence is 14 residues long. V lost 1 base, J lost 10 bases, and 2 bases stayed unmatched. CDR1 SGHTA and CDR2 FQGNSA come from the germline V gene. The second PCR ran about 6 to 11 cycles with a sample-barcoded 5' primer and J-beta primers. TCRdb called the 5' RACE reads again in MiXCR, with one record for every CDR3 protein. The data show around 1,500,000 distinct CDR3 sequences, 28% seen once. This TCR was sampled from a woman in her thirties in good health. The sequencing input was blood. This chain links TRBV7-2 with TRBJ1-4, with TRBD1 matching 11 bases. CDR3 amino acids: CASSLDGTGGKLFF. For the CDR3, the DNA is TGTGCCAGCAGCTTAGACGGGACAGGGGGAAAACTGTTTTTT.